This T cell receptor beta chain was identified in a study of shared clonotypes between healthy human individuals. Study details: Three CD4 naive, three CD4 memory, two CD8 naive and one CD8 memory plate were used per donor. Study outcomes and limitations: Larger estimated richness was generally seen in naive subsets than in memory subsets. The naive CD4 repertoires of several donors were compared, and roughly 5% of clonotypes were shared.

Caucasian adults living in Nashville, Tennessee, provided all samples. With regard to this clone: Its antigen remains unknown.

Libraries were prepared by immunoSEQ multiplex PCR; TCRdb keeps only in-frame clonotypes and omits some of them. The sample holds fewer than 3 million clones; roughly 92% are singletons and the top ten take 0.3% to 0.4%. Germline V CDR1 and CDR2: MNHNY, SVGAGI (reference sequence). Trimming removed 2 bases at V and 11 bases at J, with 15 bases between. This CDR3 has 13 amino acids. This chain links TRBV6-6 with TRBJ1-1; D possibly corresponds to TRBD1 (5 bases). The sequencing input was naive CD4+ T cells from PBMCs. Sample subset: CD45RA+ positively selected. The receptor was isolated from a man aged 18 to 35 in good health. Some clones in this sample may be carry-over from other donors' samples. The CDR3 nucleotides are TGTGCCAGCAGTTACGGGGCCCATGTGTTGGCTTTCTTT. Translated: CASSYGAHVLAFF.